These T cell receptor beta chains were read from a single sample in a study of cytomegalovirus exposure and HLA in healthy donors. Only in-frame clones appear in the TCRdb table, and some are missing; sequencing was by immunoSEQ multiplex PCR. The sample lists around 100,000 clones, more than 60% occurring once. Sample: PBMCs. The receptors shown here come from a woman aged 18-30 years in good health and CMV-seropositive. The CDR3 runs from the conserved cysteine through the conserved F or W. A D gene is named only where the DNA matches it firmly. Clone size is not always given. Where it is, it says once, few, many or a class for expanded clones.

V	D	J	size	CDR3	DNA
TRBV10-3	TRBD2	TRBJ2-1	.	CAISGQTSGIYNEQFF	TGTGCCATCAGTGGGCAGACTAGCGGCATTTACAATGAGCAGTTCTTC
TRBV28	.	TRBJ1-2	few	CASRWWGGGYTF	TGTGCCAGCCGCTGGTGGGGAGGTGGCTACACCTTC
TRBV7-9	TRBD2	TRBJ2-1	.	CASSPPGGGNGNEQFF	TGTGCCAGCAGCCCCCCGGGGGGGGGCAATGGCAATGAGCAGTTCTTC
TRBV10-3	.	TRBJ2-3	few	CASVASQGTDTQYF	TGTGCCTCCGTTGCTTCCCAGGGCACAGATACGCAGTATTTT
TRBV15	.	TRBJ2-5	.	CATSTEQETQYF	TGTGCCACCTCTACTGAACAAGAGACCCAGTACTTC
TRBV18	.	TRBJ1-1	.	CASSPRAGDTEAFF	TGTGCCAGCTCACCACGAGCGGGTGACACTGAAGCTTTCTTT
TRBV18	.	TRBJ2-7	.	CASSPRRVQDSYEQYF	TGTGCCAGCTCACCTCGGCGGGTGCAGGACTCCTACGAGCAGTACTTC
TRBV27	TRBD2	TRBJ2-7	.	CASKTGGYEQYF	TGTGCCAGCAAGACGGGGGGGTACGAGCAGTACTTC
TRBV5-6	.	TRBJ2-5	.	CASSLIGGQETQYF	TGTGCCAGCAGCTTGATCGGCGGCCAAGAGACCCAGTACTTC
TRBV7-3	TRBD1	TRBJ2-7	.	CASSPTGQGNYEQYF	TGTGCCAGCAGCCCCACGGGACAGGGAAATTACGAGCAGTACTTC
TRBV30	TRBD1	TRBJ1-5	.	CAWKGPTGDNQPQHF	TGTGCCTGGAAGGGCCCGACAGGGGACAATCAGCCCCAGCATTTT
TRBV27	.	TRBJ2-1	.	CASSPTVSYNEQFF	TGTGCCAGCAGTCCGACTGTTAGCTACAATGAGCAGTTCTTC
TRBV5-1	TRBD1	TRBJ2-7	.	CASSADRSYEQYF	TGCGCCAGCAGCGCGGACAGGTCCTACGAGCAGTACTTC
TRBV5-6	.	TRBJ2-7	.	CASSLSGTNRGTPYEQYF	TGTGCCAGCAGCTTGAGCGGGACAAACAGGGGGACACCCTACGAGCAGTACTTC
TRBV2	.	TRBJ1-1	.	CASSDGSLMIFF	TGTGCCAGCAGTGACGGTTCACTCATGATTTTCTTT
TRBV7-9	TRBD1	TRBJ1-5	.	CASSLALGTGGVQPQHF	TGTGCCAGCAGCTTAGCGCTGGGGACAGGGGGCGTTCAGCCCCAGCATTTT
TRBV6-5	.	TRBJ2-5	.	CASSYSSSQGGETQYF	TGTGCCAGCAGTTACTCCTCCTCCCAGGGGGGCGAGACCCAGTACTTC
TRBV28	TRBD1	TRBJ2-7	.	CASSLGTVYEQYF	TGTGCCAGCAGTTTGGGGACAGTATACGAGCAGTACTTC
TRBV5-5	.	TRBJ1-4	.	CASSALGTRNEKLFF	TGTGCCAGCAGCGCCCTCGGGACAAGGAATGAAAAACTGTTTTTT
TRBV20-1	.	TRBJ1-1	.	CSALLNTEAFF	TGCAGTGCCCTACTGAACACTGAAGCTTTCTTT
TRBV10-3	.	TRBJ2-7	few	CASQGGLTYEQYF	TGTGCCTCTCAGGGGGGACTCACCTACGAGCAGTACTTC
TRBV29-1	.	TRBJ2-3	few	CSVQPGQSTDTQYF	TGCAGCGTCCAACCGGGACAAAGCACAGATACGCAGTATTTT
TRBV29-1	.	TRBJ1-2	.	CSAQTGVGYGYTF	TGCAGCGCCCAGACCGGGGTGGGGTATGGCTACACCTTC
TRBV28	TRBD1	TRBJ1-1	.	CASSLSPGQTEAFF	TGTGCCAGCAGTTTATCCCCGGGACAGACTGAAGCTTTCTTT
TRBV6-5	.	TRBJ2-3	.	CASSYSGRGGDTQYF	TGTGCCAGCAGTTACTCTGGCAGGGGTGGGGATACGCAGTATTTT
TRBV5-1	.	TRBJ1-5	few	CASQQGPNQPQHF	TGCGCCAGTCAGCAGGGGCCTAATCAGCCCCAGCATTTT
TRBV4-2	.	TRBJ2-5	.	CASSQDLIYPRETQYF	TGTGCCAGCAGCCAAGATCTTATCTATCCCCGGGAGACCCAGTACTTC
TRBV11-3	TRBD1	TRBJ1-1	.	CASSPGQGNTEAFF	TGTGCCAGCAGCCCGGGACAGGGGAACACTGAAGCTTTCTTT